These T cell receptor beta chains were read from a single sample in a study of response to subunit inactivated influenza vaccine. Each CDR3 protein gets one entry after TCRdb re-called the RT-PCR reads with MiXCR. Found here are approximately 250,000 distinct CDR3 sequences, 9.5% to 15% of them singletons; the top ten hold 7.8%. This specimen was non-naive T cells sorted from PBMCs, taken roughly 2 weeks before vaccination. The receptors stem from a man aged 45-65 years who received an inactivated influenza vaccine. CDR3s include the opening cysteine and the closing phenylalanine or tryptophan. A D gene is named only where the DNA matches it firmly. Only some rows state a clone size, as once, few, many or a class for expanded clones.

- | TRBJ2-7 | - | TRBV15 | TGTGCCACCAGCAGTGATTACTCCTACGAGCAGTACTTC | CATSSDYSYEQYF
- | TRBJ1-1 | many | TRBV7-9 | TGTGCCAGCAGACTAAGGGAGGCCGGGAACACTGAAGCTTTCTTT | CASRLREAGNTEAFF
- | TRBJ2-1 | - | TRBV3-1 | TGTGCCAGCAGCCATGAGAGGGGGTCGCAGTTCTTC | CASSHERGSQFF
- | TRBJ1-3 | - | TRBV4-3 | TGCGCCAGCAGCCGAAACCAGGGTTCTGGAAACACCATATATTTT | CASSRNQGSGNTIYF
- | TRBJ2-7 | many | TRBV5-1 | TGCGCCAGCAGCTTCTTAGCGGTTTCCAATTACGAGCAGTACTTC | CASSFLAVSNYEQYF
- | TRBJ1-1 | - | TRBV5-1 | TGCGCCAGCAGCTTTAACTACGGGAACACTGAAGCTTTCTTT | CASSFNYGNTEAFF
TRBD2 | TRBJ2-3 | many | TRBV24-1 | TGTGCCACCAGTTTAGCGGGATCTAGCACAGATACGCAGTATTTT | CATSLAGSSTDTQYF
- | TRBJ1-5 | many | TRBV10-2 | TGCGCCAGCAGCGGCGCAGGGGTGGGCAATCAGCCCCAGCATTTT | CASSGAGVGNQPQHF
- | TRBJ2-6 | few | TRBV4-3 | TGCGCCAGCAGCCAAGATCCCTCTGGGGCCAACGTCCTGACTTTC | CASSQDPSGANVLTF
TRBD2 | TRBJ2-5 | many | TRBV20-1 | TGCAGTGCTAGAGGACTAGCGGGGCGAGGGTCGGAGACCCAGTACTTC | CSARGLAGRGSETQYF
- | TRBJ1-1 | few | TRBV15 | TGTGCCACCAGCAGAGCCCGGGAAAACACTGAAGCTTTCTTT | CATSRARENTEAFF
- | TRBJ2-7 | once | TRBV7-2 | TGTGCCAGCAGCCGGGACGGAGGCTACGAGCAGTACTTC | CASSRDGGYEQYF
- | TRBJ1-4 | - | TRBV30 | TGTGCCTGGAGTGTAGGGTTGAATACCGGTAATGAAAAACTGTTTTTT | CAWSVGLNTGNEKLFF
- | TRBJ1-1 | many | TRBV7-2 | TGTGCCAGCAGCCGAGGCACCATGAACACTGAAGCTTTCTTT | CASSRGTMNTEAFF
- | TRBJ1-1 | - | TRBV3-1 | TGTGCCAGCAGCCAAGAGTTCTATAACACTGAAGCTTTCTTT | CASSQEFYNTEAFF
- | TRBJ2-5 | - | TRBV10-2 | TGCGCCAGCAGCTGGGACTTTGAAGAGACCCAGTACTTC | CASSWDFEETQYF
- | TRBJ2-5 | - | TRBV15 | TGTGCCACCAGCAGAGATCTTCAGCCACAAGAGACCCAGTACTTC | CATSRDLQPQETQYF
- | TRBJ2-1 | many | TRBV4-2 | TGTGCCAGCAGCCAAGAGGTACAGCAGGATGAGCAGTTCTTC | CASSQEVQQDEQFF
TRBD2 | TRBJ2-5 | - | TRBV5-4 | TGTGCCAGCAGCGTTGGGACTAGCGGTCTGGGAGAGACCCAGTACTTC | CASSVGTSGLGETQYF
- | TRBJ2-7 | - | TRBV5-6 | TGTGCCAGCAGCTCGGTGAACAGAGACGAGCAGTACTTC | CASSSVNRDEQYF
- | TRBJ2-7 | few | TRBV20-1 | TGCAGTGCTATCTTGGGCAAAGGGACCTACGAGCAGTACTTC | CSAILGKGTYEQYF
TRBD1 | TRBJ2-3 | many | TRBV25-1 | TGTGCCAGCAGTGAGGCTTGGGGGACAGGGTCGACAGATACGCAGTATTTT | CASSEAWGTGSTDTQYF
- | TRBJ1-5 | few | TRBV27 | TGTGCCAGCCGAAAGGGCTGGGGCAATCAGCCCCAGCATTTT | CASRKGWGNQPQHF
- | TRBJ1-4 | - | TRBV20-1 | TGCAGTGCTACAGGGCCTCTAACTAATGAAAAACTGTTTTTT | CSATGPLTNEKLFF
TRBD1 | TRBJ1-5 | - | TRBV7-2 | TGTGCCAGCAGCACAGACAGGGGGCGTCAGCCCCAGCATTTT | CASSTDRGRQPQHF
- | TRBJ1-6 | few | TRBV12-3/TRBV12-4 | TGTGCCAGCAGTTTAACCGCCCGTAATTCACCCCTCCACTTT | CASSLTARNSPLHF
TRBD2 | TRBJ2-3 | - | TRBV20-1 | TGCAGTGCCAGCGGGGGGGCGGGGACAGATACGCAGTATTTT | CSASGGAGTDTQYF
- | TRBJ1-4 | - | TRBV27 | TGTGCCAGCAAGTTCGGGGCAGGGGAAGGGAAACTGTTTTTT | CASKFGAGEGKLFF
- | TRBJ2-2 | few | TRBV24-1 | TGTGCCTCGGCAGGGGACACCGGGGAGCTGTTTTTT | CASAGDTGELFF
- | TRBJ1-3 | few | TRBV7-9 | TGTGCCAGCAGCGCGGGACCGAACTCTGGAAACACCATATATTTT | CASSAGPNSGNTIYF
- | TRBJ2-1 | many | TRBV3-1 | TGTGCCAGCAGCCAAGTCGAGGCAGGTGAGCAGTTCTTC | CASSQVEAGEQFF
- | TRBJ2-1 | many | TRBV19 | TGTGCCAGTAGTATGACCCTTGTAGGGGGAACCTACAATGAGCAGTTCTTC | CASSMTLVGGTYNEQFF
- | TRBJ2-1 | few | TRBV11-2 | TGTGCCAGCAGCCCGTTACCCCCCGGGCACAGCTCCTACAATGAGCAGTTCTTC | CASSPLPPGHSSYNEQFF
- | TRBJ2-3 | - | TRBV19 | TGTGCCAGTAGTATTCTCAGCCTCTCTAGCACAGATACGCAGTATTTT | CASSILSLSSTDTQYF
- | TRBJ1-1 | - | TRBV20-1 | TGCAGTGCTAGAGATGCCAGGAGGGGGGGGAACACTGAAGCTTTCTTT | CSARDARRGGNTEAFF
TRBD2 | TRBJ2-3 | many | TRBV7-2 | TGTGCCAGCAGCCCATCTCCGGGACTACCCACAGATACGCAGTATTTT | CASSPSPGLPTDTQYF
- | TRBJ2-7 | - | TRBV25-1 | TGTGCCAGCACTGAAACTAGTCGAAACTCCGCAGAGTACTTC | CASTETSRNSAEYF
- | TRBJ1-5 | many | TRBV12-3/TRBV12-4 | TGTGCCAGCAGTTTAGCGGACCTCAATCAGCCCCAGCATTTT | CASSLADLNQPQHF
TRBD2 | TRBJ2-5 | many | TRBV4-2 | TGTGCCAGCAGCCCCGGGGCGGGAGGGGGCCAAGAGACCCAGTACTTC | CASSPGAGGGQETQYF
- | TRBJ1-1 | - | TRBV27 | TGTGCCAGCAGTTTAAAAGGGGTAGGGGAAGCTTTCTTT | CASSLKGVGEAFF
- | TRBJ1-3 | few | TRBV20-1 | TGCAGTGCTCCGGGCCCTGGTGCGGGAAACACCATATATTTT | CSAPGPGAGNTIYF
TRBD1 | TRBJ2-7 | - | TRBV7-8 | TGTGCCAGCAGCAAGGACAGGGGGGTTGAACAGTACTTC | CASSKDRGVEQYF